This paragraph covers one T cell receptor (beta chain) sequence. This sample is drawn from a study of control samples from healthy donors and cancer patients. Some clones are missing from TCRdb's copy, which holds only in-frame ones; the method was immunoSEQ multiplex PCR. The sample includes about 130,000 clones, about 93% of them seen just once. This TCR came from a man aged 55 to 70 with colorectal cancer. Sequencing input: PBMCs.

CDR3: CASSTNGAGVGNTIYF. The CDR3 bases are TGTGCCAGCAGCACTAACGGGGCAGGGGTTGGAAACACCATATATTTT. The chain carries TRBV7-9 and TRBJ1-3, with D maybe TRBD1 (6 bases). Germline CDR1 reads SEHNR; CDR2 reads FQNEAQ (reference sequence). CDR3 length equals 16 residues. The V end lost 5 bases, the J end lost 3 bases, and 17 bases lay between the germline ends.